This entry is about one T cell receptor (beta chain). Trimming pared 0 bases from V and 6 bases from J, leaving 0 bases between. The CDR3 is 11 residues long. The germline CDR1 and CDR2 sequences are DFQATT and SNEGSKA (reference sequence). This entry belongs to a study of patients and donors after allogeneic stem cell transplantation. TCRdb used MiXCR to reprocess the RT-PCR reads, holding one entry per CDR3 protein. Of around 150,000 distinct CDR3 sequences detected, over 35% appear once; the ten largest clones hold 50% to 65%. Sequencing input: blood, either unsorted or a sorted T cell fraction (not recorded which). This rearrangement joins TRBV20-1 to TRBJ1-6; no clear D. The TCR originated in a human donor who was either an allogeneic HSCT recipient or a stem cell or donor lymphocyte infusion donor (not recorded which). It is not recorded whose cells these are; they may come from a transplant donor. CDR3 DNA: TGCAGTGCTAGAGATAATTCACCCCTCCACTTT. It codes for CSARDNSPLHF.